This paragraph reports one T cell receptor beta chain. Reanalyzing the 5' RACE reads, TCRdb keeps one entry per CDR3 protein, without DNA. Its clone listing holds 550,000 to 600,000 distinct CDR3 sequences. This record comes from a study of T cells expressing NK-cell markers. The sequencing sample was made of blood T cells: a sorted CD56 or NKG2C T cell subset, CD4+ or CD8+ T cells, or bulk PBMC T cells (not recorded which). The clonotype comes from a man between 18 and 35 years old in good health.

The CDR3 spells CASIMTGTGMETQYF. The V gene is TRBV28, the J gene TRBJ2-5; absent DNA, TCRdb's TRBD1 call cannot be checked. CDR1 MDHEN and CDR2 SYDVKM come from the germline V gene. CDR3 length: 15 amino acids. Full variable domain (outside the CDR3, taken from reference TRBV28 and TRBJ2-5): DVKVTQSSRYLVKRTGEKVFLECVQDMDHENMFWYRQDPGLGLRLIYFSYDVKMKEKGDIPEGYSVSREKKERFSLILESASTNQTSMYLCASIMTGTGMETQYFGPGTRLLVL.